The 19 T cell receptor beta chains presented below share a single source sample, sequenced in a study of cytomegalovirus exposure and HLA in healthy donors. In the PCR, 60 Vbeta and 13 Jbeta primers were used. Assay: immunoSEQ multiplex PCR; the TCRdb copy retains only in-frame clones and omits some. The table includes some 190,000 clones, approximately 70% detected once. Input material: PBMCs. The receptors shown here come from a young woman in good health and CMV-seropositive.

The CDR3 here is CARGGEQFF. In DNA form, the CDR3 reads TGTGCCAGGGGGGGGGAGCAGTTCTTC. This sequence joins TRBV19 and TRBJ2-1, with 7 bases fitting TRBD2. Germline V lookup: CDR1 LNHDA, CDR2 SQIVND (reference sequence). The CDR3 spans 9 residues. V trimming: 9 bases; J trimming: 10 bases; junction bases outside the gene matches: 0.

This chain connects TRBV19 to TRBJ1-5, with D possibly TRBD1 on 5 matching bases. CDR3 length equals 17 residues. The germline V gene encodes CDR1 LNHDA and CDR2 SQIVND (reference sequence). The V end was cut by 0 bases, the J end by 0 bases, with 12 bases between. The chain's CDR3 is CASSIERGSYSNQPQHF. CDR3 nucleotide sequence: TGTGCCAGTAGTATAGAAAGGGGCAGCTATAGCAATCAGCCCCAGCATTTT.

For the CDR3, the DNA is TGCGCCAGCAGTGAGGACTTTTACAATGAGCAGTTCTTC. It is translated as CASSEDFYNEQFF. This chain connects TRBV10-2 to TRBJ2-1; the D is unclear. The CDR3 spans 13 residues. V lost 2 bases, J lost 4 bases, and 6 bases lay in between. Germline CDR1 and CDR2: WSHSY and SAAADI.

This chain connects TRBV7-6 to TRBJ2-1; no clear D gene. Per the germline V gene, CDR1 is SGHVS and CDR2 is FNYEAQ. V gave up 0 bases and J gave up 9 bases, with 9 bases separating them. The CDR3 loop spans 13 amino acids. The CDR3 DNA reads TGTGCCAGCAGCTTAGCGGCGGATCTTGAGCAGTTCTTC. Translating gives CASSLAADLEQFF.

This chain uses TRBV7-4 with TRBJ2-5; the D gene is possibly TRBD2 (6 bases). The CDR3 is 15 residues long. The V end was cut by 1 base, the J end by 4 bases, with 13 bases between. Germline V gene sequence: CDR1 SGHVT, CDR2 SQSDAQ. CDR3 sequence reads: CASSLGMWEVETQYF. DNA of the CDR3: TGTGCCAGCAGCTTAGGTATGTGGGAGGTAGAGACCCAGTACTTC.

The V call is TRBV28, the J call TRBJ1-1; TRBD1 aligns across 9 bases. The CDR3 has 17 amino acids. Germline lookup yields CDR1 MDHEN and CDR2 SYDVKM. The J segment lost 1 base and the V segment lost 3 bases, leaving 9 bases of the junction unmatched. The CDR3 DNA sequence: TGTGCCAGCAGTTTTGGGGGACAGGGACCGGGGAACACTGAAGCTTTCTTT. Translating it yields CASSFGGQGPGNTEAFF.

The V call is TRBV29-1, the J call TRBJ2-7; 13 bases are a match to TRBD2. The J segment lost 3 bases and the V segment lost 4 bases, leaving 12 bases of the junction unmatched. CDR3 size: 17 residues. The germline CDR1 and CDR2 sequences are SQVTM and ANQGSEA. CDR3 bases: TGCAGCGTTGGCTCTGGACTAGCGGGAGTTGAGGGCTACGAGCAGTACTTC. Its translation is CSVGSGLAGVEGYEQYF.

The CDR3 DNA is TGTGCCATCAGTGAGCCTCTTGGGCTTGGCTACGAGCAGTACTTC. It specifies CAISEPLGLGYEQYF. V and J are TRBV10-3 and TRBJ2-5; D unclear. The closer fit of TRBJ2-7 to the DNA end suggests the J call may be wrong. Germline V lookup: CDR1 ENHRY, CDR2 SYGVKD. The CDR3 extends over 15 amino acids.

The chain uses TRBV4-1 and TRBJ2-1; a weak D match, TRBD2 (7 bases). V lost 1 base, J lost 3 bases, and 16 bases lay in between. The CDR3 is made up of 17 amino acids. Germline CDR1 and CDR2: MGHRA and YSYEKL. This chain's CDR3 is CASSQVGGAVFYNEQFF. DNA for the CDR3: TGCGCCAGCAGCCAAGTAGGGGGGGCTGTCTTCTACAATGAGCAGTTCTTC.

The chain carries TRBV7-6 and TRBJ2-7, with a possible D match to TRBD2 (5 bases). Trimming shortened V by 7 bases and J by 6 bases, and 10 bases separated the two germline ends. CDR3 length equals 11 residues. Germline CDR1 reads SGHVS; CDR2 reads FNYEAQ. The chain's CDR3 is CASTDGSEQYF. The CDR3 bases are TGTGCCAGCACCGATGGGAGCGAGCAGTACTTC.

The chain is built from TRBV6-1 and TRBJ2-2, with 7 bases identical to TRBD1. This CDR3 spans 15 amino acids. The germline gives CDR1 MNHNS, CDR2 SASEGT. Unmatched junction bases numbered 2, after V lost 3 bases and J lost 1 base. The CDR3 is CASSDWTGNTGELFF. DNA for the CDR3: TGTGCCAGCAGTGACTGGACAGGGAACACCGGGGAGCTGTTTTTT.

This chain joins TRBV6-1 and TRBJ1-4, with D perhaps TRBD1 (5 bases). The CDR3 length is 15 residues. CDR1 and CDR2 from the germline V gene are MNHNS and SASEGT. V lost 6 bases, J lost 8 bases, and 19 bases lay in between. DNA for the CDR3: TGTGCCAGCAGCGAAATGCAGGGAAGGAGAGAAAAACTGTTTTTT. It yields the protein CASSEMQGRREKLFF.

The table lists this clone with a few counts. The chain has TRBV7-2 and TRBJ2-6; D possibly corresponds to TRBD2 (5 bases). Trimming shortened V by 6 bases and J by 3 bases, and 9 bases separated the two germline ends. Germline loops: CDR1 SGHTA, CDR2 FQGNSA. This CDR3 has 14 amino acids. CDR3 protein: CASRKEDGANVLTF. The CDR3 region has the DNA TGTGCCAGCAGAAAGGAGGATGGGGCCAACGTCCTGACTTTC.

The chain combines TRBV6-1 with TRBJ1-4, with D hard to call. Germline V gene sequence: CDR1 MNHNS, CDR2 SASEGT. This CDR3 has 15 amino acids. Between the trimmed V and J ends, which lost 4 bases and 4 bases, there was a span of 13 bases. This CDR3 reads CASSALGGSNEKLFF. The DNA of the CDR3 is TGTGCCAGCAGTGCTCTGGGCGGGAGTAATGAAAAACTGTTTTTT.

The rearrangement links TRBV7-2 to TRBJ2-5, with TRBD1 identical over 9 bases. With V trimmed by 6 bases and J by 5 bases, 10 bases remained unmatched. Germline CDR1 reads SGHTA; CDR2 reads FQGNSA. CDR3 length equals 15 residues. DNA of the CDR3: TGTGCCAGCAGGGAACGGGACAGGGAGATGGAGACCCAGTACTTC. Protein: CASRERDREMETQYF.

The chain couples TRBV27 to TRBJ1-3; maybe TRBD1 (6 bases). The germline V gene encodes CDR1 MNHEY and CDR2 SMNVEV (reference sequence). This CDR3 spans 15 amino acids. The V gene lost 5 bases and the J gene lost 2 bases, with 13 bases spanning the gap. This chain's CDR3 is CASSRLQGAGNTIYF. In nucleotides, the CDR3 is TGTGCCAGCAGTCGCTTACAGGGAGCTGGAAACACCATATATTTT.

The chain is built from TRBV28 and TRBJ2-5, with a possible D match to TRBD2 (6 bases). CDR3 length: 13 residues. The V gene lost 6 bases and the J gene lost 6 bases, with 14 bases spanning the gap. Germline lookup yields CDR1 MDHEN and CDR2 SYDVKM. The DNA for the CDR3 is TGTGCCAGCAGAGGTCGCGGGGTCCAGACCCAGTACTTC. Its protein product is CASRGRGVQTQYF.

This chain connects TRBV15 to TRBJ2-1; 11 bases map to TRBD2. CDR1 is LNHNV, CDR2 YYDKDF, per germline (reference sequence). The J segment lost 8 bases and the V segment lost 6 bases, leaving 9 bases of the junction unmatched. The CDR3 consists of 15 residues. The CDR3 loop is CATRTGLAEGDEQFF. The DNA of the CDR3 is TGTGCCACCAGGACGGGACTAGCGGAGGGGGATGAGCAGTTCTTC.

The chain has TRBV6-4 and TRBJ1-2; D not resolved. Trimming stripped 2 bases from V and 4 bases from J, with 11 bases between. The germline V gene has CDR1 MRHNA and CDR2 SNTAGT. This CDR3 comprises 14 residues. The CDR3 loop reads CASSDGGSVYGYTF. The CDR3 bases are TGTGCCAGCAGTGACGGTGGCAGTGTCTATGGCTACACCTTC.